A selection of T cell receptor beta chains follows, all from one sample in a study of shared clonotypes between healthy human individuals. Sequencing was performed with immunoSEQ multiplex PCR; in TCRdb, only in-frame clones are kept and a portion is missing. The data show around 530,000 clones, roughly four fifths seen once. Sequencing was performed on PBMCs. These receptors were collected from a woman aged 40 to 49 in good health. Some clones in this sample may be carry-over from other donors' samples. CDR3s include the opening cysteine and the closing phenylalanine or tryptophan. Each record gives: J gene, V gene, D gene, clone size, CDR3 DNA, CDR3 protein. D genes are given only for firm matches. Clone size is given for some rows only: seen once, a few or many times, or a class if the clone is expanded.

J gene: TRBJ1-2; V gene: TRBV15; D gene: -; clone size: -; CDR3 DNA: TGTGCCACCAGCAGAGAAGGGGGCTATGGCTACACCTTC; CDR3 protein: CATSREGGYGYTF
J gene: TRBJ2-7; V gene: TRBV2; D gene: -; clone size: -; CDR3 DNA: TGTGCCAGCAGCCGGGACCGGATCTACGAGCAGTACTTC; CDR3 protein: CASSRDRIYEQYF
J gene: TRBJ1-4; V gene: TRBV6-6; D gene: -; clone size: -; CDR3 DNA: TGTGCCAGCGGGAGGACAACTAATGAAAAACTGTTTTTT; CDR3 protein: CASGRTTNEKLFF
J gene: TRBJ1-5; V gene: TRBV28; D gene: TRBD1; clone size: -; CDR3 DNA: TGTGCCAGCAGTACCCCCGGGACAGGGAATCAGCCCCAGCATTTT; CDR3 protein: CASSTPGTGNQPQHF
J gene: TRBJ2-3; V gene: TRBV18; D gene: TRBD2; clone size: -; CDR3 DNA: TGTGCCAGCTCACCCAGGACTAGCGGGAGTGGGGATACGCAGTATTTT; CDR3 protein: CASSPRTSGSGDTQYF
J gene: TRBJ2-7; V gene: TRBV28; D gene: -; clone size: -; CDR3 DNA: TGTGCCAGCAGTTTGCTTGGCGTCTCGTCCTACGAGCAGTACTTC; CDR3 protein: CASSLLGVSSYEQYF
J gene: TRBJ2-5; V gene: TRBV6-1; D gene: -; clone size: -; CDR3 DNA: TGTGCCAGCAGTGACCCCGGGACGGAGACCCAGTACTTC; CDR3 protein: CASSDPGTETQYF
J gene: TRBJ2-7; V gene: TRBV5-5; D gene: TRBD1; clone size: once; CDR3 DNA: TGTGCCAGCAGCTCGGGACAGGTAGCGTGGGAGCAGTACTTC; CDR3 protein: CASSSGQVAWEQYF
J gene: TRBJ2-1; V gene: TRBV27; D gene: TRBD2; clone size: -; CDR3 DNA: TGTGCCAGCAGTGCCCGACTAGCGGGTCTAAACAATGAGCAGTTCTTC; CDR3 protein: CASSARLAGLNNEQFF
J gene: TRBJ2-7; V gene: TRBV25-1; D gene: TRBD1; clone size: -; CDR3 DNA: TGTGCCAGCAGCAGACAGGGGCACTCCTACGAGCAGTACTTC; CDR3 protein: CASSRQGHSYEQYF
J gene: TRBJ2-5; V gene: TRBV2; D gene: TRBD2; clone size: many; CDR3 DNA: TGTGCCAGCAGGCTAGCGGGAGTAGAGGAGACCCAGTACTTC; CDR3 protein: CASRLAGVEETQYF